Each of the 9 T cell receptor beta chains below was sequenced from the same sample in a study of T cell changes during pregnancy in multiple sclerosis. Clones were read by immunoSEQ multiplex PCR, and TCRdb kept only the in-frame ones, dropping some. This sample has some 75,000 clones, with about 95% found just once. This specimen was peripheral blood, taken in the second trimester of pregnancy. These receptors came from a female donor with multiple sclerosis, enrolled in a pregnancy study.

This chain links TRBV7-3 with TRBJ2-1, with 8 bases that match TRBD2. Germline lookup yields CDR1 SGHTA and CDR2 FQGTGA. The CDR3 has 18 residues. The J segment lost 8 bases and the V segment lost 2 bases, leaving 17 bases of the junction unmatched. CDR3 DNA: TGTGCCAGCAGCTTATTCGGACTAGCCGAAGGTTGGGGAGATGAGCAGTTCTTC. Protein: CASSLFGLAEGWGDEQFF. The whole variable domain, remainder taken from reference TRBV7-3 and TRBJ2-1, is GAGVSQTPSNKVTEKGKYVELRCDPISGHTALYWYRQSLGQGPEFLIYFQGTGAADDSGLPNDRFFAVRPEGSVSTLKIQRTERGDSAVYLCASSLFGLAEGWGDEQFFGPGTRLTVL.

V and J are TRBV4-2 and TRBJ2-1; maybe TRBD2 (5 bases). Germline V CDR1 and CDR2: LGHNA, YNFKEQ. This CDR3 comprises 16 residues. V dropped 3 bases and J dropped 4 bases, with 16 bases sitting between them. The CDR3 nucleotides are TGTGCCAGCAGCCAGGTCCTCTGGGGAGATTACAATGAGCAGTTCTTC. Amino acid sequence: CASSQVLWGDYNEQFF.

CDR3 protein: CASRSGTRNTGELFF. CDR3 nucleotides: TGTGCCAGCAGGAGCGGGACTAGGAACACCGGGGAGCTGTTTTTT. V and J are TRBV25-1 and TRBJ2-2; TRBD2 aligns across 8 bases. CDR3 length: 15 residues. V lost 6 bases and J lost 1; bases outside the gene matches: 4. Germline V gene data show CDR1 as MGHDK and CDR2 as SYGVNS.

J is TRBJ2-3 and V is TRBV7-9; 9 bases match TRBD2. Germline V gene data show CDR1 as SEHNR and CDR2 as FQNEAQ (reference sequence). With V trimmed by 4 bases and J by 2 bases, 7 bases remained unmatched. The CDR3 runs 16 residues. DNA of the CDR3: TGTGCCAGCAGCTACCCGACTAGCGGAATCACAGATACGCAGTATTTT. It is translated as CASSYPTSGITDTQYF.

This clone was seen only once. This chain connects TRBV27 to TRBJ2-1, with D tentatively TRBD1 (6 bases). The germline V and J ends were trimmed by 3 bases and 10 bases, with 7 bases remaining between them. Per germline, CDR1 MNHEY and CDR2 SMNVEV (reference sequence). The CDR3 covers 11 residues. Written as DNA, the CDR3 is TGTGCCAGCAGTTTCACAGGGGAGCAGTTCTTC. Residues: CASSFTGEQFF.

In its sample, this clone was seen once. The chain links TRBV7-7 to TRBJ2-3, with 10 bases fitting TRBD2. Germline trimming cut 5 bases from V and 2 bases from J; bases unmatched to any gene: 4. The CDR3 covers 15 residues. Per the germline V gene, CDR1 is SSHAT and CDR2 is FNYEAQ (reference sequence). The CDR3 coding sequence is TGTGCCAGCAGCCAAGGACTAGCGGTCACAGATACGCAGTATTTT. Translating it yields CASSQGLAVTDTQYF.

The rearrangement links TRBV28 to TRBJ1-2, with D tentatively TRBD1 (5 bases). CDR1 is MDHEN and CDR2 is SYDVKM in the germline V gene. Trimming pared 6 bases from V and 8 bases from J, leaving 25 bases between. This CDR3 has 16 amino acids. As DNA, the CDR3 is TGTGCCAGCAGCCCAGCCGCACAGAGGACAAAAGGAGGCTACACCTTC. Translating it yields CASSPAAQRTKGGYTF.

There are a few counts of this clone. The chain combines TRBV5-6 with TRBJ2-7; the D gene is possibly TRBD2 (5 bases). Trimming left V 2 bases short and J 5 bases short, with 8 bases between. CDR1 and CDR2 (germline): SGHDT, YYEEEE. This CDR3 contains 12 residues. In DNA form, the CDR3 reads TGTGCCAGCAGCTTCCCTAGCCACGAGCAGTACTTC. It yields the protein CASSFPSHEQYF.

The chain recombines TRBV7-9 with TRBJ1-1, with TRBD1 matching 9 bases. J was trimmed by 11 bases and V by 2 bases; bases with no gene match: 21. Germline CDR1 reads SEHNR; CDR2 reads FQNEAQ (reference sequence). The CDR3 has 18 residues. Written as DNA, the CDR3 is TGTGCCAGCAGCTTAAGCTCTTACAGGGACAGGGAGTTCGTTGGTGCTTTCTTT. This gives the protein CASSLSSYRDREFVGAFF.